These T cell receptor beta chains were read from a single sample in a study of shared clonotypes between healthy human individuals. Sequenced by immunoSEQ multiplex PCR; TCRdb stores in-frame clones only, minus some. The sample consists of approximately 530,000 clones, roughly 95% of them appearing once. Sequenced material: naive CD4+ T cells sorted from blood. These receptor sequences come from a woman aged 25 to 39 in good health. Each CDR3 is given with its conserved first and last residue. D genes are given only for firm matches. Clone sizes are given selectively: once, few, many, or a class where the clone is expanded.

J gene,D gene,V gene,clone size,CDR3 length,CDR3 protein,CDR3 DNA
TRBJ1-3,.,TRBV2,.,14,CASSARDTANTIYF,TGTGCCAGCAGTGCCCGGGACACCGCCAACACCATATATTTT
TRBJ2-2,.,TRBV11-2,.,15,CASSLRTALTGELFF,TGTGCCAGCAGCTTGAGGACAGCTCTCACCGGGGAGCTGTTTTTT
TRBJ2-4,.,TRBV25-1,once,16,CASSGGQGLAKNIQYF,TGTGCCAGCAGTGGCGGTCAAGGATTAGCCAAAAACATTCAGTACTTC
TRBJ2-7,TRBD1,TRBV29-1,.,13,CSVVWDRSYEQYF,TGCAGCGTTGTTTGGGACAGAAGCTACGAGCAGTACTTC
TRBJ2-3,.,TRBV19,.,16,CASSGGTDTSTDTQYF,TGTGCCAGTAGTGGTGGGACTGACACTAGCACAGATACGCAGTATTTT
TRBJ2-7,.,TRBV7-2,.,14,CASSTSPDFYEQYF,TGTGCCAGCAGCACCTCCCCGGACTTCTACGAGCAGTACTTC
TRBJ2-7,.,TRBV30,.,14,CAWSPGGSPYEQYF,TGTGCCTGGAGTCCCGGAGGGTCCCCCTACGAGCAGTACTTC
TRBJ2-1,TRBD2,TRBV28,.,16,CASSLRGGLDDNEQFF,TGTGCCAGCAGTTTACGCGGGGGACTAGACGACAATGAGCAGTTCTTC
TRBJ2-5,TRBD2,TRBV2,.,15,CARGGTSGYQETQYF,TGTGCCAGAGGGGGGACTAGCGGGTACCAAGAGACCCAGTACTTC
TRBJ1-6,TRBD1,TRBV28,.,14,CASSLGQGNSPLHF,TGTGCCAGCAGTTTAGGACAGGGAAATTCACCCCTCCACTTT
TRBJ1-5,.,TRBV2,.,15,CASSENLGGNQPQHF,TGTGCCAGCAGTGAAAACCTGGGTGGCAATCAGCCCCAGCATTTT
TRBJ2-7,TRBD2,TRBV5-1,.,15,CASSPFDSGSYEQYF,TGCGCCAGCAGCCCCTTTGATAGCGGGAGCTACGAGCAGTACTTC
TRBJ2-7,.,TRBV5-4,.,13,CASSLQNSYEQYF,TGTGCCAGCAGCCTCCAGAATTCCTACGAGCAGTACTTC
TRBJ2-3,TRBD1,TRBV6-1,.,13,CATKERGPDTQYF,TGTGCCACCAAAGAAAGGGGGCCAGATACGCAGTATTTT
TRBJ2-7,.,TRBV7-9,.,15,CASSLDGGAFDEQYF,TGTGCCAGCAGCTTAGACGGTGGGGCTTTCGACGAGCAGTACTTC
TRBJ1-6,TRBD1,TRBV28,.,13,CASRQGFNSPLHF,TGTGCCAGCCGACAGGGGTTTAATTCACCCCTCCACTTT
TRBJ2-7,TRBD2,TRBV19,.,16,CASSLASGLTLYEQYF,TGTGCCAGTAGCCTCGCTAGCGGCCTAACTCTCTACGAGCAGTACTTC
TRBJ2-1,.,TRBV4-2,.,13,CASSHLRDGEQFF,TGTGCCAGCAGCCACCTCAGGGACGGTGAGCAGTTCTTC
TRBJ1-2,.,TRBV7-9,.,14,CASSPWPLGYGYTF,TGTGCCAGCAGCCCTTGGCCCCTTGGCTATGGCTACACCTTC
TRBJ2-2,.,TRBV5-4,.,15,CASSLAGARTGELFF,TGTGCCAGCAGCTTGGCGGGGGCGCGGACCGGGGAGCTGTTTTTT
TRBJ2-7,TRBD1,TRBV6-5,.,16,CASSYPSGQGTYEQYF,TGTGCCAGCAGTTACCCCTCGGGACAGGGGACCTACGAGCAGTACTTC
TRBJ2-7,.,TRBV7-9,.,11,CASSFESEQYF,TGTGCCAGCAGCTTCGAGTCCGAGCAGTACTTC
TRBJ1-2,.,TRBV6-5,once,15,CASSYSFQGRDGYTF,TGTGCCAGCAGTTACTCGTTTCAGGGAAGGGATGGCTACACCTTC
TRBJ1-4,.,TRBV15,once,13,CATSPIWNEKLFF,TGTGCCACCAGCCCGATTTGGAATGAAAAACTGTTTTTT
TRBJ2-1,.,TRBV6-4,.,14,CASSQQGLDDEQFF,TGTGCCAGCAGCCAACAGGGCCTTGACGATGAGCAGTTCTTC
TRBJ2-7,.,TRBV18,.,15,CASSSGAGISYEQYF,TGTGCCAGCTCCTCGGGGGCAGGGATCTCCTACGAGCAGTACTTC
TRBJ2-1,.,TRBV5-1,.,16,CASSLDAGSLGYEQFF,TGCGCCAGCAGCTTGGATGCGGGGTCCCTCGGGTATGAGCAGTTCTTC
TRBJ2-1,TRBD2,TRBV29-1,.,14,CSVLSGNHYNEQFF,TGCAGCGTTCTTAGCGGGAACCACTACAATGAGCAGTTCTTC
TRBJ1-5,TRBD1,TRBV27,.,15,CASSTWDRINQPQHF,TGTGCCAGCAGTACGTGGGACAGAATCAATCAGCCCCAGCATTTT
TRBJ2-3,TRBD2,TRBV5-1,.,15,CASSLPSGTPDTQYF,TGCGCCAGCAGCTTGCCCAGCGGGACCCCAGATACGCAGTATTTT
TRBJ2-1,.,TRBV5-1,.,14,CASSLGQFDNEQFF,TGCGCCAGCAGCTTGGGTCAGTTTGACAATGAGCAGTTCTTC
TRBJ1-5,TRBD1,TRBV6-1,.,19,CASRERPGQGPLVRQPQHF,TGTGCCAGCAGAGAACGACCGGGACAGGGGCCACTTGTGCGTCAGCCCCAGCATTTT
TRBJ2-1,.,TRBV6-4,.,16,CASSSSGTQAIGEQFF,TGTGCCAGCAGTTCCTCCGGGACCCAGGCTATCGGTGAGCAGTTCTTC
TRBJ2-5,.,TRBV7-8,.,15,CASRFGGASGETQYF,TGTGCCAGCAGATTCGGGGGAGCCTCGGGAGAGACCCAGTACTTC
TRBJ2-7,TRBD1,TRBV6-1,.,15,CASSERRQGTYEQYF,TGTGCCAGCAGTGAAAGAAGACAGGGGACCTACGAGCAGTACTTC
TRBJ2-4,.,TRBV5-1,.,13,CASSLSGVRDQYF,TGCGCCAGCAGCCTATCTGGGGTTCGGGACCAGTACTTC
TRBJ2-7,.,TRBV18,.,12,CASSKGRYEQYF,TGTGCCAGCTCAAAGGGGAGGTACGAGCAGTACTTC
TRBJ1-1,.,TRBV18,.,14,CASSSTTGNTEAFF,TGTGCCAGCTCATCCACGACAGGTAACACTGAAGCTTTCTTT
TRBJ2-7,.,TRBV11-2,.,15,CASSSTREWTYEQYF,TGTGCCAGCAGCTCCACCCGGGAATGGACCTACGAGCAGTACTTC
TRBJ1-1,TRBD1,TRBV28,.,16,CAIYKGQGGLRAEAFF,TGTGCCATCTATAAGGGACAGGGGGGATTGCGGGCTGAAGCTTTCTTT